This T cell receptor (beta chain) was retrieved from a study of T cell responses to AZD1222 COVID-19 vaccine. General study findings and limits: Just six AZD1222 recipients were seropositive at baseline. There were mostly white British donors and more females than males, and clonal diversity was possibly underestimated.

Clones were read by immunoSEQ multiplex PCR, and TCRdb kept only the in-frame ones, dropping some. The sample lists some 170,000 clones, around nine tenths occurring once. As regards this clone: The antigen is not known.

Per germline, CDR1 MNHEY and CDR2 SVGEGT. The CDR3 spans 12 residues. V was trimmed by 6 bases and J by 8 bases, leaving 11 bases between them. Sequencing was performed on peripheral blood, taken on day 0 of AZD1222 vaccination. The TCR originated in an adult in good health. The chain links TRBV6-2 or TRBV6-3 to TRBJ2-1; D unclear. CDR3 DNA sequence: TGTGCCAGCAGCTTCCCCTTGCATGAGCAGTTCTTC. Translated, it gives CASSFPLHEQFF.